The sequence of this T cell receptor (beta chain) was determined in a study of shared clonotypes between healthy human individuals. Findings and limits, study-wide: Represented diversity (both genetic and exposure-history) was limited by the small number of donors. Non-shared clonotypes had lower generation probabilities than those shared by all four donors. As a rule, naive subsets had a larger estimated richness than memory subsets.

The deep-level immunoSEQ assay was used. Here immunoSEQ multiplex PCR was the method, and the copy in TCRdb shows in-frame clones only, minus some. The data show over 850,000 clones, more than 75% seen once. As to this clone: Antigen unknown. In the same sample, other DNA sequences code for this CDR3.

Germline CDR1 is SGHRS and CDR2 is YFSETQ. Trimming cost V 0 bases and J 2 bases, with 8 bases left between them. This CDR3 is 14 amino acids long. The rearrangement uses TRBV5-1 and TRBJ2-5; D may be TRBD1 (5 bases). The origin of this receptor is a young man in good health. Some clones in this sample may be carry-over from other donors' samples. The sequenced material came from memory CD4+ T cells from PBMCs. Subset here: CD45RA-negative fraction. CDR3 protein: CASSLAPGQETQYF. Written as DNA, the CDR3 is TGCGCCAGCAGCTTGGCGCCAGGGCAAGAGACCCAGTACTTC.